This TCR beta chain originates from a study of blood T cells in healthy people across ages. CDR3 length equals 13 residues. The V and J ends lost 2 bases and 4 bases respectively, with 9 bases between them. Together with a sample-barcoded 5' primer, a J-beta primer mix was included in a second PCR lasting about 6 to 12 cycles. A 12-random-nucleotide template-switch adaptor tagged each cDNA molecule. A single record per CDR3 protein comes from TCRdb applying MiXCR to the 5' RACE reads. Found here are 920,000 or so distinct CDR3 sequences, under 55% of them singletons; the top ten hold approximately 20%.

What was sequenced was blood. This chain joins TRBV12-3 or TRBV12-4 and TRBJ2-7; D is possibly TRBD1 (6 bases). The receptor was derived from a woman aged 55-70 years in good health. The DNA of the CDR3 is TGTGCCAGCAGTTTAAGGGACAAGTACGAGCAGTACTTC. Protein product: CASSLRDKYEQYF.